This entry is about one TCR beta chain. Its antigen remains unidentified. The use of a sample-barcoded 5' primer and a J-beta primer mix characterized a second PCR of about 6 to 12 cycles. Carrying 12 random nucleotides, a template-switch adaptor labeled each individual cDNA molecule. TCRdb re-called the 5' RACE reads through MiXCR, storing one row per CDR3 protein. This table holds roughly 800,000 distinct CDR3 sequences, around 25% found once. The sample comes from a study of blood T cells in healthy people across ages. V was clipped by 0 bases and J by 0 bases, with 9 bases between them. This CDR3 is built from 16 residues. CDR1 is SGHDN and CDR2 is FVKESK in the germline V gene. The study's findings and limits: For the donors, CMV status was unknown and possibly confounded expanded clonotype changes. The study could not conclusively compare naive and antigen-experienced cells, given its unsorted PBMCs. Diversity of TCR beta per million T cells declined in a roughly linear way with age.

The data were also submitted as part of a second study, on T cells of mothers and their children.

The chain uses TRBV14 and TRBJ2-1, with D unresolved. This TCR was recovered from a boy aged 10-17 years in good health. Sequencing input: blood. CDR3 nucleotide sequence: TGTGCCAGCAGCCAAGACATGGATAGCTCCTACAATGAGCAGTTCTTC. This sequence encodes CASSQDMDSSYNEQFF.